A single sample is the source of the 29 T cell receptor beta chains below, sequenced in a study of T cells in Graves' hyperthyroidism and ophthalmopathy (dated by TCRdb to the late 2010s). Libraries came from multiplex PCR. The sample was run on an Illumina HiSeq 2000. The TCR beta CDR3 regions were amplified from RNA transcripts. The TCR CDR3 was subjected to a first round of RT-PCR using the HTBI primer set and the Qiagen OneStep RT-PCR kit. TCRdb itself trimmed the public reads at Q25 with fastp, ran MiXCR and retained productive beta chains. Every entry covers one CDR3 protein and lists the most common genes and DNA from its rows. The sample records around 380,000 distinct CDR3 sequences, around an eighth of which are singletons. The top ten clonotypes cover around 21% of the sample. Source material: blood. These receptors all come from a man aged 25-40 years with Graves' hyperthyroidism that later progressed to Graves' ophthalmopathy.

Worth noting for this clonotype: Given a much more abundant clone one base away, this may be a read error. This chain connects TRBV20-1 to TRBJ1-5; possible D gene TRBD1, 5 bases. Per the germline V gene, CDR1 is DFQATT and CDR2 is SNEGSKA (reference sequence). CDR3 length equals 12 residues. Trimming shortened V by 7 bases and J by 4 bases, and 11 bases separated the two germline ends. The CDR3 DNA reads TGCAGTGTGGGGACCATAAATCAGCCCCAGCATTTT. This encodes CSVGTINQPQHF.

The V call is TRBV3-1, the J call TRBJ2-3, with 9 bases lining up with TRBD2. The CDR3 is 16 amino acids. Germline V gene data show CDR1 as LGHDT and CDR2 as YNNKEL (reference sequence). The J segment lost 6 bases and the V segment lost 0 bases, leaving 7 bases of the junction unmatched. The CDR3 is CASSQDTRGGQDTQYF. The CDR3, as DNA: TGTGCCAGCAGCCAAGATACGCGGGGGGGCCAGGATACGCAGTATTTT.

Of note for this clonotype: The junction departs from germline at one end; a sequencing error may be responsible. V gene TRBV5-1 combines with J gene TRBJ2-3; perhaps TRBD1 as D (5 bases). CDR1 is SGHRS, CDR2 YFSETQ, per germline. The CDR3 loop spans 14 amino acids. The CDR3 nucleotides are TGCGCCAGCAGCTTGGACAGGAGCATAGATACGCAGTATTTT. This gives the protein CASSLDRSIDTQYF.

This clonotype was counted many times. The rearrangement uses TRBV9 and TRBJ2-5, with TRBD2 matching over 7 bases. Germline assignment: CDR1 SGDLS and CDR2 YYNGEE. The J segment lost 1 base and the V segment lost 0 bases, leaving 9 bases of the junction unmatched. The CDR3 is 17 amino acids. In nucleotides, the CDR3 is TGTGCCAGCAGCGTAGCTGGGGATAGCGGGCTCCAAGAGACCCAGTACTTC. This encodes CASSVAGDSGLQETQYF.

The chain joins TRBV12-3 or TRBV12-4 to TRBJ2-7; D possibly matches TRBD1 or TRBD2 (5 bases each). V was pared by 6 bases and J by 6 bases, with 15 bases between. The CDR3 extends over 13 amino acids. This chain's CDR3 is CASSPAGTAEQYF. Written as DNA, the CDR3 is TGTGCCAGCAGCCCCGCAGGGACGGCCGAGCAGTACTTC.

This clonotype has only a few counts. CDR3 region: CASSLGTLYDEQYF. CDR3 nucleotide sequence: TGTGCCAGCAGTTTGGGGACACTTTACGACGAGCAGTACTTC. This chain joins TRBV12-3 or TRBV12-4 and TRBJ2-7, with D possibly matching TRBD1 (6 bases). This CDR3 region has 14 residues. V lost 3 bases, J lost 5 bases, and 14 bases lay in between.

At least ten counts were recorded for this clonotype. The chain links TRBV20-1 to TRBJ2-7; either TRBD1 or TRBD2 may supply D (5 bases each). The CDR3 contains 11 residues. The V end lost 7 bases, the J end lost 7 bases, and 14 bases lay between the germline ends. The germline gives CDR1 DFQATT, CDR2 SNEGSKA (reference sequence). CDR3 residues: CSGGARGEQYF. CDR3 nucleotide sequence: TGCAGTGGGGGAGCGAGGGGAGAGCAGTACTTC.

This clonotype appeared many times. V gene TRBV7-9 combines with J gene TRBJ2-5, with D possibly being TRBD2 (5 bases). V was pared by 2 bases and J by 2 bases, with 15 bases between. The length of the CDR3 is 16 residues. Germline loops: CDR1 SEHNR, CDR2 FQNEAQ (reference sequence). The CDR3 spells CASSLFPGRGQETQYF. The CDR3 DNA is TGTGCCAGCAGCTTATTTCCCGGCCGGGGACAAGAGACCCAGTACTTC.

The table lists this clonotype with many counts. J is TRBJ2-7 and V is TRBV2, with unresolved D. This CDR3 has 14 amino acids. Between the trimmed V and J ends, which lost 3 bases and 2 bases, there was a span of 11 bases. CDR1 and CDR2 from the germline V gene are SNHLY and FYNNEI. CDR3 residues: CASSDGVVAYEQYF. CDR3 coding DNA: TGTGCCAGCAGTGATGGAGTTGTGGCCTACGAGCAGTACTTC.

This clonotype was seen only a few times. CDR3 residues: CASSDRGGTNTGELFF. The DNA for the CDR3 is TGTGCCAGCAGTGACCGGGGGGGGACGAACACCGGGGAGCTGTTTTTT. The J gene is TRBJ2-2, the V gene TRBV6-4; TRBD2 aligns across 8 bases. The CDR3 is made up of 16 amino acids. The trim removed 2 bases at V and 0 bases at J, leaving 2 bases unmatched. Looked up from germline, CDR1 is MRHNA and CDR2 is SNTAGT.

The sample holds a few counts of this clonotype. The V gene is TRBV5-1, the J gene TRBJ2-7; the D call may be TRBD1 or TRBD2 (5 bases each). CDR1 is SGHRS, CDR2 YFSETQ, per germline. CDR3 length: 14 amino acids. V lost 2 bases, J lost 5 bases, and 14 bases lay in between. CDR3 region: CASSFRGAGNEQYF. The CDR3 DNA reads TGCGCCAGCAGCTTCAGAGGGGCGGGTAACGAGCAGTACTTC.

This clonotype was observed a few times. The CDR3 spells CASGVSGEQYF. CDR3 nucleotides: TGTGCCAGCGGAGTTTCCGGCGAGCAGTACTTC. This rearrangement joins TRBV9 to TRBJ2-7, with D uncertain. Trimming cost V 7 bases and J 6 bases, with 11 bases left between them. Looked up from germline, CDR1 is SGDLS and CDR2 is YYNGEE. CDR3 length equals 11 residues.

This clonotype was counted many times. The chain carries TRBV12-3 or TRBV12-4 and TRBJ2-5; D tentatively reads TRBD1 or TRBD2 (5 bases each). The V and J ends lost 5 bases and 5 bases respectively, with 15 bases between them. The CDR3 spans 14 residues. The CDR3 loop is CASSRDPGFETQYF. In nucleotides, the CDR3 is TGTGCCAGCAGTCGGGATCCAGGGTTCGAGACCCAGTACTTC.

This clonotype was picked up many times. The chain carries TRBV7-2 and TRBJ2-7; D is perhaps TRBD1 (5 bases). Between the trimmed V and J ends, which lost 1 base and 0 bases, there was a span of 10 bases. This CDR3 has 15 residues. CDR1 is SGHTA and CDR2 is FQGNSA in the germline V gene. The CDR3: CASSLEATGSYEQYF. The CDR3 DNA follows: TGTGCCAGCAGCTTAGAGGCAACAGGCTCCTACGAGCAGTACTTC.

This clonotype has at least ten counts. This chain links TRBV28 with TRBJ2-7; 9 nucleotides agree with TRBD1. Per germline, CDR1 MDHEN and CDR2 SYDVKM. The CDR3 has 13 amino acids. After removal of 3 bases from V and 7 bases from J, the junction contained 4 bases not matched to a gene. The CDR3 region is CASSFRTGVEQYF. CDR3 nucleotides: TGTGCCAGCAGTTTCCGGACAGGGGTTGAGCAGTACTTC.

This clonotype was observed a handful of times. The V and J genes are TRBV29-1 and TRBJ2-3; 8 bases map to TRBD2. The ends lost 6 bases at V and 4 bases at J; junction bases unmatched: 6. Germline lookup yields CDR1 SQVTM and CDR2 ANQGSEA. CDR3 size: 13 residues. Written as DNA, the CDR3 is TGCAGCGTGCTAGCGGGTGGCGCAGATACGCAGTATTTT. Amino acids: CSVLAGGADTQYF.

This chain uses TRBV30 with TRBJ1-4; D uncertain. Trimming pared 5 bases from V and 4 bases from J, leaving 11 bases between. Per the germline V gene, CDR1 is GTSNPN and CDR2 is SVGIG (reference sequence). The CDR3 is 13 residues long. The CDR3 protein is CAWGWGYNEKLFF. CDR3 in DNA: TGTGCCTGGGGTTGGGGTTATAATGAAAAACTGTTTTTT.

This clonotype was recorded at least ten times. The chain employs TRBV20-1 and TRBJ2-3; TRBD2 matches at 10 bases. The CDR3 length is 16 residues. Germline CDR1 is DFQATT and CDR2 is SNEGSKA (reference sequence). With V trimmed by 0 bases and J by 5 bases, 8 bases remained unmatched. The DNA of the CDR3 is TGCAGTGCTAGAGATCGATTAGCGGGGGGTGGAGATACGCAGTATTTT. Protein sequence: CSARDRLAGGGDTQYF.

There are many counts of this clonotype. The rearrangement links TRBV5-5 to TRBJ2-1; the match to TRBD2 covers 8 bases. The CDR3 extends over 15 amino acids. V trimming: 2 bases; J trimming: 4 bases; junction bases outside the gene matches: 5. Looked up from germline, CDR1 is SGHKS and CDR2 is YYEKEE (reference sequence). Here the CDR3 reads CASSLGSGEYNEQFF. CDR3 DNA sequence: TGTGCCAGCAGCTTAGGTAGCGGGGAGTACAATGAGCAGTTCTTC.

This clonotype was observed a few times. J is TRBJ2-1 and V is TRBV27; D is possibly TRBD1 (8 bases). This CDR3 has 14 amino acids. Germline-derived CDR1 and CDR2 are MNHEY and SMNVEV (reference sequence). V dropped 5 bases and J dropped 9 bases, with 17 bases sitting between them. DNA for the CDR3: TGTGCCAGCAGTCCGGAACAGGGGGGGATTGAGCAGTTCTTC. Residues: CASSPEQGGIEQFF.

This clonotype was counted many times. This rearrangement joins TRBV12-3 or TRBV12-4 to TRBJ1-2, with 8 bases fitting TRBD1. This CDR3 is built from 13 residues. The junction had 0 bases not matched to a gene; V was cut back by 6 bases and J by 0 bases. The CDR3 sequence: CASRDRANYGYTF. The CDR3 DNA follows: TGTGCCAGCAGGGACAGGGCTAACTATGGCTACACCTTC.

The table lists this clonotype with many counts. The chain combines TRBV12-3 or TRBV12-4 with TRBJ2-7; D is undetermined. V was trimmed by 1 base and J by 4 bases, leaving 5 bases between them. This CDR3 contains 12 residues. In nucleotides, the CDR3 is TGTGCCAGCAGTTTAGGCAGGTACGAGCAGTACTTC. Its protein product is CASSLGRYEQYF.

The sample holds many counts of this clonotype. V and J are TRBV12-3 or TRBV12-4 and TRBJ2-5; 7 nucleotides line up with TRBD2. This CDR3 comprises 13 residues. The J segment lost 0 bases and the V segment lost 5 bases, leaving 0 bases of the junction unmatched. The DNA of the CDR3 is TGTGCCAGCAGTAGCGGGGACCAAGAGACCCAGTACTTC. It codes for CASSSGDQETQYF.

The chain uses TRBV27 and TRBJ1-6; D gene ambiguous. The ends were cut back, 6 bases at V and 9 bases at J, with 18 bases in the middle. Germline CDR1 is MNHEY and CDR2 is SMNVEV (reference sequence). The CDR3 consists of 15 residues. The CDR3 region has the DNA TGTGCCAGCAGAGTTGGACCATTGGACGGTTCACCCCTCCACTTT. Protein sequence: CASRVGPLDGSPLHF.

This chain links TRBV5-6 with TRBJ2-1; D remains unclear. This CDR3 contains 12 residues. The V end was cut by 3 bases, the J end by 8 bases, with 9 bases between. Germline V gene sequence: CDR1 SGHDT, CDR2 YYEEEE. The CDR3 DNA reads TGTGCCAGCAGCTCTTTCCCCGATGAGCAGTTCTTC. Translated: CASSSFPDEQFF.

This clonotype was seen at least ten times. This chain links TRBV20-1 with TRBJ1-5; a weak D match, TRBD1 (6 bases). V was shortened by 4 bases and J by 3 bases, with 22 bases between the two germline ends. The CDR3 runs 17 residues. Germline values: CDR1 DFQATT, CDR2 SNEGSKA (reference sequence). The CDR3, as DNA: TGCAGTGCTATCCGGGACAACAGGGTAAAAACCAATCAGCCCCAGCATTTT. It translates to CSAIRDNRVKTNQPQHF.

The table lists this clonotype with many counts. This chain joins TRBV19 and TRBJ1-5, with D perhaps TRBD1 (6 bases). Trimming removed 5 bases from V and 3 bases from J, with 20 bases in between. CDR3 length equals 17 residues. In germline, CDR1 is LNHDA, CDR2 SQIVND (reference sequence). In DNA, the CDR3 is TGTGCCAGTAGTCCACGGGACACAATTTACATCAATCAGCCCCAGCATTTT. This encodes CASSPRDTIYINQPQHF. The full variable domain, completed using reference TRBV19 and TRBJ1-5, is DGGITQSPKYLFRKEGQNVTLSCEQNLNHDAMYWYRQDPGQGLRLIYYSQIVNDFQKGDIAEGYSVSREKKESFPLTVTSAQKNPTAFYLCASSPRDTIYINQPQHFGDGTRLSIL.

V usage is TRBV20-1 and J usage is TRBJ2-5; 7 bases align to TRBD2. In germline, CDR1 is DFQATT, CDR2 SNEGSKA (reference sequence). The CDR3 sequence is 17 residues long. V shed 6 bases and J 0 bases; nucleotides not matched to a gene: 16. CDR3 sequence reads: CSAHSYGGGVYQETQYF. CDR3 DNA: TGCAGTGCACACAGTTACGGCGGGGGTGTGTACCAAGAGACCCAGTACTTC.

CDR3 loop: CASSQEPLAGAFTGELFF. For the CDR3, the DNA is TGCGCCAGCAGCCAAGAGCCGCTAGCGGGGGCCTTCACCGGGGAGCTGTTTTTT. This chain uses TRBV4-1 with TRBJ2-2; 10 bases are shared with TRBD2. The CDR3 runs to 18 residues. After removal of 0 bases from V and 4 bases from J, the junction contained 8 bases not matched to a gene. Germline V CDR1 and CDR2: MGHRA, YSYEKL.